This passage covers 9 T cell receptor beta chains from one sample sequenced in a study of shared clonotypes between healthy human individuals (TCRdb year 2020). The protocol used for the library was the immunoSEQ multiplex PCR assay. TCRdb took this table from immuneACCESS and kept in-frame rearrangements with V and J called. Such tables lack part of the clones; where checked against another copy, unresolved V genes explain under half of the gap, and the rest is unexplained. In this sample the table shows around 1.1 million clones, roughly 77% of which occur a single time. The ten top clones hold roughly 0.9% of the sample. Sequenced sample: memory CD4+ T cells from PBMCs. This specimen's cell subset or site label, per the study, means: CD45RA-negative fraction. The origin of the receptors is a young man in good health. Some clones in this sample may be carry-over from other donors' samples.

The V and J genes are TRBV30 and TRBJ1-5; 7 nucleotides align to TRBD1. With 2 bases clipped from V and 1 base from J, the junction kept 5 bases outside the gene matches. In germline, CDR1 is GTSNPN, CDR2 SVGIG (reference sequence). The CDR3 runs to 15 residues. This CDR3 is CAWSQRDRSNQPQHF. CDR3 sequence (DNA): TGTGCCTGGAGTCAGCGGGACAGAAGCAATCAGCCCCAGCATTTT.

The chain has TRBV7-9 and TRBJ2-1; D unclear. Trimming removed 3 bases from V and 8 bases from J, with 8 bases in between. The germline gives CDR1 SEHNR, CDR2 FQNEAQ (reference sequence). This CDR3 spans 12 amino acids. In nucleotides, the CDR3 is TGTGCCAGCAGCTTTATTGGTTATGAGCAGTTCTTC. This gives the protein CASSFIGYEQFF.

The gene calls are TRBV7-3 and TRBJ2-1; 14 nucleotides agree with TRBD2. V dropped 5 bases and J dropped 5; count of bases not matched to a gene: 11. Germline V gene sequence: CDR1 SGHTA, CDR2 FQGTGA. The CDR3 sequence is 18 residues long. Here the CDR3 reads CASSPKGTSGGQNNEQFF. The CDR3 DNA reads TGTGCCAGCAGCCCGAAGGGGACTAGCGGGGGCCAAAACAATGAGCAGTTCTTC.

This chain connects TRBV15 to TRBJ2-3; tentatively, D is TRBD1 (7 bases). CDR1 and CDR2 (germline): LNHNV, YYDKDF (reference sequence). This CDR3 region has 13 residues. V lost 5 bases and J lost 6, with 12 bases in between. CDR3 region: CATSAGGLDTQYF. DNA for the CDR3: TGTGCCACCAGCGCAGGGGGGTTGGATACGCAGTATTTT.

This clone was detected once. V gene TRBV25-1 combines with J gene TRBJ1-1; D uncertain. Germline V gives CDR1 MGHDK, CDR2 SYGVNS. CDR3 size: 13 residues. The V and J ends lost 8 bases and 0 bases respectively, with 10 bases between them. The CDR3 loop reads CASARALNTEAFF. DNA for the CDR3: TGTGCCAGCGCGCGGGCCCTGAACACTGAAGCTTTCTTT.

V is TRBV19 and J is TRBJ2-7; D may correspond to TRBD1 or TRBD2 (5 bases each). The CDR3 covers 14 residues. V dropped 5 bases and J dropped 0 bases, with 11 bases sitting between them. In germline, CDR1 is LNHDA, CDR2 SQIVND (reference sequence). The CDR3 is CASSPRDGSYEQYF. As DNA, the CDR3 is TGTGCCAGTAGTCCTCGGGACGGCTCCTACGAGCAGTACTTC.

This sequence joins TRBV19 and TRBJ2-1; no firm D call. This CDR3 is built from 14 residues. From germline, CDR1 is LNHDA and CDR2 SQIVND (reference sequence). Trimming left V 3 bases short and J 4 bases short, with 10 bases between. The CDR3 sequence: CASSIKLTYNEQFF. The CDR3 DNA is TGTGCCAGTAGTATCAAACTAACTTACAATGAGCAGTTCTTC. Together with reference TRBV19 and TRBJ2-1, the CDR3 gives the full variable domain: DGGITQSPKYLFRKEGQNVTLSCEQNLNHDAMYWYRQDPGQGLRLIYYSQIVNDFQKGDIAEGYSVSREKKESFPLTVTSAQKNPTAFYLCASSIKLTYNEQFFGPGTRLTVL.

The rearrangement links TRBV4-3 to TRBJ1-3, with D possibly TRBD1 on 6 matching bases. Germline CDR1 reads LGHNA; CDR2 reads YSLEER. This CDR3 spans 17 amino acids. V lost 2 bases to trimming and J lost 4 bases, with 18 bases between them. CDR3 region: CASSQPRGQVGGNTIYF. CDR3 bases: TGCGCCAGCAGCCAACCCCGGGGGCAAGTAGGAGGAAACACCATATATTTT.

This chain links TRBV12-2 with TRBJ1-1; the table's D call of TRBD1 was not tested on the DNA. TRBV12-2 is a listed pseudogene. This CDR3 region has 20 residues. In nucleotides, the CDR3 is TGTGCAAGTCGCTGGGGACAGGAACCAAGAACGGGTACCCAGAACACTGAAGCTTTCTTT. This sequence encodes CASRWGQEPRTGTQNTEAFF.